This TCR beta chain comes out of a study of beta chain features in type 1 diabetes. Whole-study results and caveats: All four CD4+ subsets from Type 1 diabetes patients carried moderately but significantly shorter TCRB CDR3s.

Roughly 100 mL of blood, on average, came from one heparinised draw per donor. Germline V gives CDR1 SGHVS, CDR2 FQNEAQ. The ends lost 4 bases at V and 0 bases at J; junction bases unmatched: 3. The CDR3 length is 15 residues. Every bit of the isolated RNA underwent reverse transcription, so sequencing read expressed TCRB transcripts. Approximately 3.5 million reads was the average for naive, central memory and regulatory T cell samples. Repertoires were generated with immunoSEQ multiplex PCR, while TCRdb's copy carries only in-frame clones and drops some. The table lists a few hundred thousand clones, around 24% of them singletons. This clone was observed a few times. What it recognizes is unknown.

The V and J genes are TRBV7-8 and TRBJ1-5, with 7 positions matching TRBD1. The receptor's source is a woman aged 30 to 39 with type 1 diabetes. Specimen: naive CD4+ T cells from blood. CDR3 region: CASSYTGVSNQPQHF. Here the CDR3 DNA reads TGTGCCAGCAGCTACACAGGGGTTAGCAATCAGCCCCAGCATTTT.